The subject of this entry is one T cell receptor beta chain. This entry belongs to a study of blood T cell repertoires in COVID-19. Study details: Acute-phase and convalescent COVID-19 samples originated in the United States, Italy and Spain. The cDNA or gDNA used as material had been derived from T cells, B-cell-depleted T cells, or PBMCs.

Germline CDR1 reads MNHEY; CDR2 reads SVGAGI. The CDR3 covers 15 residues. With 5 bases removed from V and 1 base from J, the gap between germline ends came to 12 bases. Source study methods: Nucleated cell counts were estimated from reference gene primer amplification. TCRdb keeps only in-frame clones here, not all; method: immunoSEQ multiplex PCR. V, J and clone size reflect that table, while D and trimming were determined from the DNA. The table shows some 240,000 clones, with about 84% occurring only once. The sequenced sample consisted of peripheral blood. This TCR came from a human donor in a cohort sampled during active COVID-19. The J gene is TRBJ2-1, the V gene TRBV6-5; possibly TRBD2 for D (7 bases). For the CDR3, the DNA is TGTGCCAGCAGTCGGGGGGCCGGGTCCTACAATGAGCAGTTCTTC. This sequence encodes CASSRGAGSYNEQFF.